This is a list of T cell receptor beta chains from one sample in a study of T cells in Graves' hyperthyroidism and ophthalmopathy. TCRdb reprocessed the multiplex PCR reads via MiXCR and lists one record per CDR3 protein. The sample has 600,000 to 800,000 distinct CDR3 sequences, 30% to 40% seen once; the top ten hold roughly 30%. Sequenced material: blood. These receptor sequences come from a woman between 40 and 55 years old with Graves' hyperthyroidism. Each CDR3 is given with its conserved first and last residue. The order of the fields is V gene, J gene, D gene, clone size, CDR3 protein, CDR3 DNA. A D gene is named only where the DNA matches it firmly. A row's size may be missing; if present it is once, few, many or a size class.

TRBV7-8	TRBJ1-1	TRBD1	once	CASSPTGGTSSAFF	TGTGCCAGCAGCCCGACAGGGGGTACGAGTTCGGCTTTCTTT
TRBV7-2	TRBJ2-7	-	many	CASSLDSVSSYEQYF	TGTGCCAGCAGCTTAGACAGCGTGAGCTCCTACGAGCAGTACTTC
TRBV14	TRBJ1-4	-	many	CASSQVNEKLFF	TGTGCCAGCAGCCAAGTTAATGAAAAACTGTTTTTT
TRBV2	TRBJ1-2	-	-	CASSPPSTNYGYTF	TGTGCCAGCTCACCACCCTCCACAAACTATGGCTACACCTTC
TRBV11-1	TRBJ2-3	TRBD2	-	CASSAWSSGAPDTQYF	TGTGCCAGCAGCGCCTGGTCTAGCGGGGCCCCAGATACGCAGTATTTT
TRBV7-6	TRBJ2-2	-	few	CASSRTDPNTGELFF	TGTGCCAGCAGCCGGACCGACCCGAACACCGGGGAGCTGTTTTTT
TRBV2	TRBJ2-7	TRBD2	few	CASTGRREFLSYEQYF	TGTGCCAGCACCGGTCGGCGGGAGTTTTTGTCCTACGAGCAGTACTTC
TRBV7-2	TRBJ1-5	-	-	CASSSGWSIGETQHF	TGTGCCAGCAGCTCCGGTTGGAGTATAGGAGAGACCCAGCATTTT
TRBV10-3	TRBJ1-1	-	few	CAIKGMGTEAFF	TGTGCCATCAAGGGGATGGGGACTGAAGCTTTCTTT
TRBV9	TRBJ1-2	-	many	CASSLTDSQLFHGYTF	TGTGCCAGCAGCCTCACAGACAGCCAGCTTTTCCATGGCTACACCTTC
TRBV5-1	TRBJ1-1	-	many	CASSLSRAGGEAFF	TGCGCCAGCAGCTTGAGCAGGGCCGGCGGTGAAGCTTTCTTT
TRBV20-1	TRBJ2-5	TRBD2	-	CSAYREGPYF	TGCAGTGCTTACCGGGAGGGCCCGTACTTC
TRBV28	TRBJ2-2	TRBD2	-	CASSSSGTSDTGELFF	TGTGCCAGCAGTTCGTCCGGGACTAGCGACACCGGGGAGCTGTTTTTT
TRBV10-3	TRBJ1-1	-	-	CAISESGGIIAEAFF	TGTGCCATCAGTGAGTCGGGAGGGATTATCGCTGAAGCTTTCTTT
TRBV7-2	TRBJ1-2	-	-	CASSLGEEGYTF	TGTGCCAGCAGCTTAGGTGAGGAAGGCTACACCTTC
TRBV7-2	TRBJ2-7	-	many	CASSSLGGRNF	TGTGCCAGCAGCTCTCTTGGTGGGCGGAACTTC
TRBV4-3	TRBJ1-4	TRBD1	few	CASSQDGDRGGEKLFF	TGCGCCAGCAGCCAAGATGGGGACAGGGGAGGTGAAAAACTGTTTTTT
TRBV11-2	TRBJ2-5	TRBD2	few	CASSTGRLAGVKETQYF	TGTGCCAGCAGTACCGGCCGACTAGCGGGAGTCAAAGAGACCCAGTACTTC